These 21 T cell receptor beta chains share one sample of origin, sequenced in a study of T cell responses to AZD1222 COVID-19 vaccine. Repertoires were generated with immunoSEQ multiplex PCR, while TCRdb's copy carries only in-frame clones and drops some. The repertoire holds more than 70,000 clones, with roughly 85% as singletons. The sample consisted of peripheral blood, taken 28 days after the second AZD1222 dose. Source of these receptors: an adult who received the AZD1222 COVID-19 vaccine.

This clone has more than one count but fewer than ten. The chain joins TRBV6-1 to TRBJ1-2; a weak D match, TRBD1 (5 bases). The CDR3 spans 15 residues. Trimming removed 2 bases at V and 4 bases at J, with 14 bases between. Germline assignment: CDR1 MNHNS and CDR2 SASEGT. CDR3 in DNA: TGTGCCAGCAGTGAAATTAAGTGGGGGGGCTATGGCTACACCTTC. Translating it yields CASSEIKWGGYGYTF.

V gene TRBV14 combines with J gene TRBJ2-2; TRBD2 matches 14 bases. V was clipped by 5 bases and J by 3 bases; unmatched bases: 5. The CDR3 covers 17 residues. Per germline, CDR1 SGHDN and CDR2 FVKESK. In nucleotides, the CDR3 is TGTGCCAGCAGCGCACCGGGACTAGCGGGGGACACCGGGGAGCTGTTTTTT. Protein product: CASSAPGLAGDTGELFF. Full variable domain (remainder filled in from reference TRBV14 and TRBJ2-2): EAGVTQFPSHSVIEKGQTVTLRCDPISGHDNLYWYRRVMGKEIKFLLHFVKESKQDESGMPNNRFLAERTGGTYSTLKVQPAELEDSGVYFCASSAPGLAGDTGELFFGEGSRLTVL.

CDR3 coding DNA: TGTGCCAGCAGCGACTCGGACAGGGGCTATGGCTACACCTTC. Translating it yields CASSDSDRGYGYTF. The rearrangement links TRBV7-8 to TRBJ1-2, with 9 bases aligning to TRBD1. This CDR3 is 14 amino acids long. Germline V CDR1 and CDR2: SGHVS, FQNEAQ. Trimming at V came to 5 bases and at J to 4 bases, leaving 5 bases not matched to a gene.

CDR3 in amino acids: CASSQEFPGELFF. CDR3 bases: TGTGCCAGCAGCCAAGAATTCCCCGGGGAGCTGTTTTTT. The chain has TRBV3-1 (or the pseudogene TRBV3-2) and TRBJ2-2, with D uncertain. The germline V gene has CDR1 LGHDT and CDR2 YNNKEL (reference sequence). Trimming took off 0 bases at V and 6 bases at J, with 5 bases between the two ends. The CDR3 has 13 residues.

This clone was seen a single time. The chain links TRBV28 to TRBJ2-7; 12 bases line up with TRBD2. This CDR3 has 16 residues. The J segment lost 4 bases and the V segment lost 5 bases, leaving 9 bases of the junction unmatched. The germline CDR1 and CDR2 sequences are MDHEN and SYDVKM. Here the CDR3 reads CASSPPTSGSRYEQYF. The CDR3, as DNA: TGTGCCAGCAGTCCCCCGACTAGCGGGAGTAGATACGAGCAGTACTTC.

This clone has only one observation. This CDR3 is also generated by other DNA sequences in the sample. This chain links TRBV6-5 with TRBJ1-1; D ambiguous. The CDR3 totals 14 residues. CDR1 is MNHEY, CDR2 SVGAGI, per germline. V dropped 2 bases and J dropped 2 bases, with 9 bases sitting between them. The CDR3 spells CASSYGGTNTEAFF. In DNA, the CDR3 is TGTGCCAGCAGTTACGGCGGAACCAACACTGAAGCTTTCTTT.

The gene calls are TRBV10-2 and TRBJ2-3; D is possibly TRBD1 (5 bases). Trimming took 3 bases from V and 3 from J, leaving 7 bases between them. The length of the CDR3 is 13 residues. Germline loops: CDR1 WSHSY, CDR2 SAAADI. CDR3 residues: CASSDQGTDTQYF. The DNA of the CDR3 is TGCGCCAGCAGTGATCAGGGAACAGATACGCAGTATTTT.

The J gene is TRBJ1-6, the V gene TRBV27; tentatively, D is TRBD1 (6 bases). V was shortened by 7 bases and J by 6 bases, with 16 bases between the two germline ends. Per germline, CDR1 MNHEY and CDR2 SMNVEV (reference sequence). CDR3 length: 15 residues. CDR3 bases: TGTGCCAGCAAACAAGCGGACAGACCTAATTCACCCCTCCACTTT. It yields the protein CASKQADRPNSPLHF.

This chain links TRBV25-1 with TRBJ2-3; 7 bases align to TRBD1. This CDR3 has 18 residues. V dropped 7 bases and J dropped 1; count of bases not matched to a gene: 17. CDR1 MGHDK and CDR2 SYGVNS come from the germline V gene. The CDR3 DNA sequence: TGTGCCAGCAAGAACCCCGCCCCGACAGGGTGTGGCACAGATACGCAGTATTTT. Its protein is CASKNPAPTGCGTDTQYF.

The J gene is TRBJ2-7, the V gene TRBV7-9; D might be TRBD2 (5 bases). The CDR3 runs to 14 residues. CDR1 is SEHNR, CDR2 FQNEAQ, per germline (reference sequence). Trimming took 5 bases from V and 3 from J, leaving 14 bases between them. The CDR3 DNA reads as TGTGCCAGCAGCGCTCGGGCGACTATCTACGAGCAGTACTTC. Protein: CASSARATIYEQYF.

This chain connects TRBV7-9 to TRBJ1-1; D call uncertain. CDR3 length: 14 residues. Germline V gene data show CDR1 as SEHNR and CDR2 as FQNEAQ (reference sequence). V lost 2 bases to trimming and J lost 1 base, with 8 bases between them. As DNA, the CDR3 is TGTGCCAGCAGCTTATACGAGGGGAACACTGAAGCTTTCTTT. Translating gives CASSLYEGNTEAFF.

The rearrangement uses TRBV15 and TRBJ1-1; 9 bases are shared with TRBD1. Trimming removed 6 bases from V and 0 bases from J; junction bases left unmatched: 2. CDR1 is LNHNV and CDR2 is YYDKDF in the germline V gene (reference sequence). This CDR3 is 14 amino acids long. CDR3 loop: CATRDRGLNTEAFF. For the CDR3, the DNA is TGTGCCACCAGGGACAGGGGTTTGAACACTGAAGCTTTCTTT.

The chain combines TRBV6-5 with TRBJ1-1; D perhaps matches TRBD1 (6 bases). The CDR3 covers 15 residues. Trimming removed 8 bases at V and 1 base at J, with 17 bases between. CDR1 MNHEY and CDR2 SVGAGI come from the germline V gene. CDR3 bases: TGTGCCAGCCGAGATAGGGGGGCGAAGAACACTGAAGCTTTCTTT. Amino acid sequence: CASRDRGAKNTEAFF.

The gene calls are TRBV6-5 and TRBJ1-3, with D hard to call. CDR1 is MNHEY, CDR2 SVGAGI, per germline. The CDR3 is made up of 15 amino acids. The V end lost 0 bases, the J end lost 3 bases, and 9 bases lay between the germline ends. CDR3 protein: CASSYSIGGGNTIYF. The CDR3 bases are TGTGCCAGCAGTTACTCGATCGGAGGTGGAAACACCATATATTTT.

This clone was found a few times. The chain is built from TRBV24-1 and TRBJ2-3, with 10 bases matching TRBD1. Germline values: CDR1 KGHDR, CDR2 SFDVKD. The CDR3 is 15 residues long. The junction had 4 bases not matched to a gene; V was cut back by 5 bases and J by 3 bases. The CDR3 region is CATSAGTGVTDTQYF. CDR3 sequence (DNA): TGTGCCACCAGTGCTGGGACAGGGGTTACAGATACGCAGTATTTT.

This chain connects TRBV14 to TRBJ1-2, with D uncertain. This CDR3 region has 13 residues. Trimming took off 4 bases at V and 2 bases at J, with 8 bases between the two ends. CDR1 and CDR2 from the germline V gene are SGHDN and FVKESK. DNA for the CDR3: TGTGCCAGCAGCCTAACAGCAAACTATGGCTACACCTTC. Encoded protein: CASSLTANYGYTF.

This clone has more than one count but fewer than ten. V gene TRBV7-8 combines with J gene TRBJ2-1; D may be TRBD1 (6 bases). Germline V gene sequence: CDR1 SGHVS, CDR2 FQNEAQ. The CDR3 length is 13 residues. With 6 bases removed from V and 5 bases from J, the gap between germline ends came to 11 bases. The CDR3 nucleotides read TGTGCCAGCAGTACAGGGCCCCACAATGAGCAGTTCTTC. This codes for CASSTGPHNEQFF.

The chain is built from TRBV10-1 and TRBJ2-7; D is uncertain. Germline V lookup: CDR1 WNHNN, CDR2 SYGVQD (reference sequence). V lost 3 bases and J lost 6, with 9 bases in between. The CDR3 covers 12 residues. CDR3 DNA sequence: TGCGCCAGCAGTGATCCCCTTGGCGAGCAGTACTTC. This codes for CASSDPLGEQYF.

V usage is TRBV14 and J usage is TRBJ2-3; D possibly corresponds to TRBD2 (6 bases). Looked up from germline, CDR1 is SGHDN and CDR2 is FVKESK. The CDR3 extends over 15 amino acids. V gave up 1 base and J gave up 2 bases, with 10 bases separating them. CDR3 coding DNA: TGTGCCAGCAGCCAAGGGGACTTACCCACAGATACGCAGTATTTT. It yields the protein CASSQGDLPTDTQYF.

The chain links TRBV14 to TRBJ1-6; D not certain. CDR1 is SGHDN, CDR2 FVKESK, per germline. Trimming removed 1 base at V and 7 bases at J, with 8 bases between. CDR3 size: 14 residues. The CDR3 loop is CASSQGLQNSPLHF. The CDR3 DNA reads as TGTGCCAGCAGCCAAGGTTTACAGAATTCACCCCTCCACTTT.

This chain joins TRBV6-5 and TRBJ1-3, with no clear D. CDR1 is MNHEY and CDR2 is SVGAGI in the germline V gene. The V and J ends lost 2 bases and 4 bases respectively, with 12 bases between them. The CDR3 is made up of 15 amino acids. CDR3 DNA sequence: TGTGCCAGCAGTTACGAGTATTATACGGGAAACACCATATATTTT. Translating gives CASSYEYYTGNTIYF.